The next 27 T cell receptor beta chains were all read from a single sample in a study of identical twins' blood T cells. TCRdb independently ran MiXCR on the 5' RACE reads; one entry per CDR3 protein. The sample carries fewer than 450,000 distinct CDR3 sequences, over 25% recorded once. What was sequenced was PBMCs. The receptors were gathered from a woman between 18 and 50 years old in good health.

Here the CDR3 DNA reads TGCAGTGCTAGAGATCTGAGGGGGGGATACAATGAGCAGTTCTTC. This codes for CSARDLRGGYNEQFF. J is TRBJ2-1 and V is TRBV20-1; TRBD2 might be the D (7 bases). The CDR3 is made up of 15 amino acids. V was trimmed by 0 bases and J by 4 bases, leaving 13 bases between them. Germline V gene sequence: CDR1 DFQATT, CDR2 SNEGSKA (reference sequence).

This clonotype was counted between two and nine times. The gene calls are TRBV27 and TRBJ1-5; a possible D gene is TRBD1 (5 bases). The germline V gene encodes CDR1 MNHEY and CDR2 SMNVEV (reference sequence). Trimming took 5 bases from V and 1 from J, leaving 9 bases between them. This CDR3 has 14 amino acids. This chain's CDR3 is CASSPWDSNQPQHF. DNA of the CDR3: TGTGCCAGCAGTCCCTGGGACAGCAATCAGCCCCAGCATTTT.

This clonotype was seen only a few times. In nucleotides, the CDR3 is TGTGCCAGCTCACTGTACGGGACAGGGGCTTACGAGCAGTACTTC. It encodes CASSLYGTGAYEQYF. The V gene is TRBV18, the J gene TRBJ2-7; 10 positions match TRBD1. The V and J ends lost 4 bases and 4 bases, in that order; junction bases with no gene match: 7. The CDR3 extends over 15 amino acids. Germline lookup yields CDR1 KGHSH and CDR2 LQKENI.

The chain joins TRBV18 to TRBJ2-1, with 12 bases fitting TRBD2. The CDR3 runs to 14 residues. Germline loops: CDR1 KGHSH, CDR2 LQKENI. J was trimmed by 10 bases and V by 6 bases; bases with no gene match: 7. The CDR3 coding sequence is TGTGCCAGCTCGTCGACAGGACTAGCGGGAGAGCAGTTCTTC. Its translation: CASSSTGLAGEQFF.

In the case of this clonotype: A clone one base away is much larger, so this may be a read error. V gene TRBV6-2 or TRBV6-3 combines with J gene TRBJ1-5, with D tentatively TRBD1 (6 bases). With 0 bases removed from V and 15 bases from J, the gap between germline ends came to 9 bases. CDR1 MNHEY and CDR2 SVGEGT come from the germline V gene. The CDR3 spans 11 residues. CDR3 in amino acids: CASSYSGTPHF. CDR3 DNA sequence: TGTGCCAGCAGTTACTCGGGGACACCGCATTTT.

This clonotype has a count of ten or more. This sequence joins TRBV4-1 and TRBJ1-1; D call uncertain. CDR1 and CDR2 (germline): MGHRA, YSYEKL. Trimming removed 1 base from V and 5 bases from J, with 8 bases in between. CDR3 length: 13 residues. The CDR3 DNA reads TGCGCCAGCAGCCAAGCAGGTTTTACTGAAGCTTTCTTT. As protein: CASSQAGFTEAFF.

The genes are TRBV7-6 and TRBJ2-7; D perhaps matches TRBD1 (5 bases). This CDR3 comprises 12 residues. The germline gives CDR1 SGHVS, CDR2 FNYEAQ. Trimming removed 5 bases from V and 7 bases from J, with 12 bases in between. The CDR3 nucleotides read TGTGCCAGCAGCCGATCAGGGAAAGAGCAGTACTTC. Protein: CASSRSGKEQYF.

This clonotype was counted ten times or more. This chain connects TRBV6-2 or TRBV6-3 to TRBJ2-3; 7 bases map to TRBD2. V lost 2 bases to trimming and J lost 4 bases; unmatched junction nucleotides: 3. Germline assignment: CDR1 MNHEY and CDR2 SVGEGT. This CDR3 is built from 14 residues. The CDR3 sequence is CASSYGRESDTQYF. The CDR3 bases are TGTGCCAGCAGTTACGGGCGGGAGTCAGATACGCAGTATTTT.

J is TRBJ1-2 and V is TRBV29-1; no clear D. Germline V CDR1 and CDR2: SQVTM, ANQGSEA. Trimming stripped 6 bases from V and 6 bases from J, with 20 bases between. The CDR3 loop spans 14 amino acids. CDR3 sequence reads: CSVKTPVQKDGYTF. DNA of the CDR3: TGCAGCGTAAAAACCCCTGTGCAGAAGGATGGCTACACCTTC.

Concerning this clonotype itself: A much more abundant neighbour one base away suggests this may be a read error. V usage is TRBV24-1 and J usage is TRBJ2-1; the D call may be TRBD1 or TRBD2 (5 bases each). This CDR3 spans 14 amino acids. Deletions cut 9 bases from V and 10 bases from J, with 21 bases between. Germline V CDR1 and CDR2: KGHDR, SFDVKD. CDR3 residues: CATFLGTPELEQFF. Here the CDR3 DNA reads TGTGCCACCTTCCTAGGGACGCCAGAATTAGAGCAGTTCTTC.

The genes are TRBV13 and TRBJ2-7, with 9 bases matching TRBD1. Germline CDR1 is PRHDT and CDR2 is FYEKMQ (reference sequence). The CDR3 has 18 amino acids. The V segment lost 4 bases and the J segment 4 bases; nucleotides outside the gene matches: 17. CDR3 nucleotide sequence: TGTGCCAGCAGCTCCCGACAGGGGGTATTTGAACGGGGATACGAGCAGTACTTC. It codes for CASSSRQGVFERGYEQYF.

The chain links TRBV5-1 to TRBJ1-3, with D unresolved. V lost 4 bases to trimming and J lost 3 bases, with 8 bases between them. The CDR3 extends over 13 amino acids. Germline V gives CDR1 SGHRS, CDR2 YFSETQ. In DNA, the CDR3 is TGCGCCAGCAGCCCGGGGTTTGGAAACACCATATATTTT. This gives the protein CASSPGFGNTIYF.

The chain links TRBV7-6 to TRBJ1-1; D is unclear. V lost 3 bases and J 2 bases, leaving 10 bases between the germline ends. Germline CDR1 is SGHVS and CDR2 is FNYEAQ. This CDR3 has 14 residues. The CDR3 region has the DNA TGTGCCAGCAGCTTCCACATACAAAACACTGAAGCTTTCTTT. Translating it yields CASSFHIQNTEAFF.

Remarks on this clonotype: Since a much larger clone is just one base distant, this may be a read error. This likely comes from a read error, as the CDR3 has no conserved phenylalanine or tryptophan at its end. The CDR3 sequence is CAIRDEQGTYEQYL. In nucleotides, the CDR3 is TGTGCCATCAGGGACGAACAGGGAACCTACGAGCAGTACCTC. The chain uses TRBV10-3 and TRBJ2-7; TRBD1 is a possible D gene (6 bases). Germline V lookup: CDR1 ENHRY, CDR2 SYGVKD. The ends were cut back, 6 bases at V and 2 bases at J, with 14 bases in the middle. CDR3 size: 14 residues.

The chain couples TRBV19 to TRBJ2-1, with TRBD2 identical over 9 bases. J gave up 7 bases and V 1 base, and 5 bases lay outside the gene matches. The germline CDR1 and CDR2 sequences are LNHDA and SQIVND (reference sequence). This CDR3 has 15 residues. The CDR3: CASSIGREGLNEQFF. DNA of the CDR3: TGTGCCAGTAGTATAGGGCGGGAGGGCCTAAATGAGCAGTTCTTC.

A few counts support this clonotype. One base away lies a much larger clone, so this may be a sequencing read error. The CDR3 DNA sequence: TGTGCCAGCAGTTTAGCGGGGGCATCCTACGAGCAGTGCTTC. Translating it yields CASSLAGASYEQCF. The V and J genes are TRBV12-3 or TRBV12-4 and TRBJ2-7, with TRBD1 as a possible D gene (6 bases). The CDR3 has 14 residues.

This chain links TRBV5-1 with TRBJ2-3; D uncertain. The CDR3 extends over 13 amino acids. V was clipped by 4 bases and J by 6 bases, with 12 bases between them. The germline V gene has CDR1 SGHRS and CDR2 YFSETQ. CDR3 sequence: CASSPFLGDTQYF. The DNA for the CDR3 is TGCGCCAGCAGCCCCTTCCTAGGCGATACGCAGTATTTT.

Many counts were recorded for this clonotype. The rearrangement uses TRBV6-5 and TRBJ2-7; tentative D call: TRBD1 (6 bases). In germline, CDR1 is MNHEY, CDR2 SVGAGI. The CDR3 has 12 amino acids. V was shortened by 5 bases and J by 6 bases, with 11 bases between the two germline ends. CDR3 protein: CASSNTGSEQYF. The CDR3 DNA is TGTGCCAGCAGTAACACAGGGTCCGAGCAGTACTTC.

The CDR3 reads CSATKQGYEAFF. CDR3 sequence (DNA): TGCAGTGCTACCAAACAGGGGTACGAAGCTTTCTTT. The chain has TRBV20-1 and TRBJ1-1, with 7 bases identical to TRBD1. CDR1 and CDR2 (germline): DFQATT, SNEGSKA (reference sequence). V shed 4 bases, J shed 8 bases, and the junction held 7 bases outside the gene matches. This CDR3 comprises 12 residues.

This clonotype was detected only a few times. The V call is TRBV19, the J call TRBJ1-1; D is possibly TRBD1 (6 bases). V gave up 3 bases and J gave up 10 bases, with 15 bases separating them. The CDR3 extends over 13 amino acids. CDR1 is LNHDA and CDR2 is SQIVND in the germline V gene (reference sequence). CDR3 region: CASSIESRGGAFF. The CDR3 DNA reads TGTGCCAGTAGTATCGAGAGTCGAGGGGGAGCTTTCTTT.

This clonotype was seen a few times. The chain is built from TRBV20-1 and TRBJ2-2; D gene ambiguous. V lost 5 bases and J lost 3, with 13 bases in between. This CDR3 is built from 14 residues. Germline-derived CDR1 and CDR2 are DFQATT and SNEGSKA (reference sequence). CDR3 DNA: TGCAGTGCTTACGGGCCGCCGCACACCGGGGAGCTGTTTTTT. Translating gives CSAYGPPHTGELFF.

The chain links TRBV20-1 to TRBJ2-2; a weak D match, TRBD1 (6 bases). Germline CDR1 DFQATT, CDR2 SNEGSKA (reference sequence). The ends were cut back, 3 bases at V and 4 bases at J, with 12 bases in the middle. There are 14 residues in the CDR3. This CDR3 is CSASLGRGTGELFF. CDR3 nucleotides: TGCAGTGCTAGTCTAGGCAGGGGCACCGGGGAGCTGTTTTTT.

This rearrangement joins TRBV11-2 to TRBJ2-2; D possibly corresponds to TRBD1 (6 bases). Deletions cut 2 bases from V and 5 bases from J, with 12 bases between. CDR1 is SGHAT and CDR2 is FQNNGV in the germline V gene. CDR3 length equals 15 residues. The CDR3 here is CASSLRGHMTGELFF. Here the CDR3 DNA reads TGTGCCAGCAGCTTAAGGGGACATATGACCGGGGAGCTGTTTTTT.

This clonotype was seen a few times. V usage is TRBV20-1 and J usage is TRBJ2-1; 8 bases are a match to TRBD2. Germline trimming cut 2 bases from V and 7 bases from J; bases unmatched to any gene: 7. Germline V lookup: CDR1 DFQATT, CDR2 SNEGSKA (reference sequence). This CDR3 has 14 amino acids. The CDR3 spells CSARIAGSLNEQFF. The CDR3 nucleotides read TGCAGTGCTAGAATAGCGGGATCCTTGAATGAGCAGTTCTTC.

The gene calls are TRBV29-1 and TRBJ2-7; D gene uncertain. The CDR3 totals 11 residues. The germline V and J ends were trimmed by 5 bases and 3 bases, with 8 bases remaining between them. Germline V gene lookup returns CDR1 SQVTM and CDR2 ANQGSEA. CDR3 region: CSVLHGYEQYF. The DNA for the CDR3 is TGCAGCGTTCTTCACGGCTACGAGCAGTACTTC.

With respect to this clonotype: Being one base from a much bigger clone, this may be a read error. The V call is TRBV20-1, the J call TRBJ1-1; D gene uncertain. This CDR3 is 12 amino acids long. The germline gives CDR1 DFQATT, CDR2 SNEGSKA (reference sequence). V was trimmed by 5 bases and J by 4 bases, leaving 11 bases between them. CDR3 amino acids: CSASTRSTEAFF. The DNA for the CDR3 is TGCAGTGCTTCAACCAGAAGCACTGAAGCTTTCTTT.

In its sample, this clonotype was seen many times. The chain links TRBV5-8 to TRBJ2-7, with 7 bases fitting TRBD2. V trimming: 3 bases; J trimming: 3 bases; junction bases outside the gene matches: 6. The germline CDR1 and CDR2 sequences are SGHTS and YDEGEE. The CDR3 totals 14 residues. The CDR3 DNA follows: TGTGCCAGCAGCTCTTCTAGCGGAGGCTACGAGCAGTACTTC. It is translated as CASSSSSGGYEQYF.